This T cell receptor beta chain comes out of a study of T cells after yellow fever vaccination (dated by TCRdb to between 2018 and 2021). Turning to the overall study: The SMART-Seq v4 Ultra Low Input RNA kit was used to prepare libraries from fractions with low cell numbers. To track T-cell clones before and after primary and booster YFV17D yellow fever vaccination, bulk TCR alpha and beta repertoires were sequenced longitudinally. Two healthy male donors made up the cohort, one aged 18 to 30 years and the other aged 30 to 40 years. Blood was drawn at multiple timepoints before and after primary and secondary immunization, with bulk PBMC replicates and cell subsets isolated.

Germline trimming amounts to 5 bases on V and 0 bases on J, with 7 as the count of junction bases outside the gene matches. The CDR3 spans 16 residues, from the cysteine through the phenylalanine. Only the CDR3 DNA is retained, 48 bases long and in frame from the first base. TCR cDNA was synthesized by 5'RACE template switching, through which a universal primer site and unique molecular identifiers were introduced. Priming of cDNA synthesis was performed from both the TCR alpha and TCR beta constant segments. Libraries were amplified in two PCR steps, with sample barcodes and sequencing adapters added in the second step. Sequencing of libraries was done on Illumina HiSeq 2500 (2x100 bp) or NovaSeq (2x150 bp). In the original analysis: Demultiplexing of reads and collapsing into UMI consensus sequences were performed with MIGEC, and V(D)J alignment was carried out with MiXCR. Using edgeR on replicate PBMC samples, clonotypes were called vaccine-responding if FDR was below 0.01 and the log2 fold change was above 5 up to day 15. CD4 or CD8 identity was assigned to each bulk clonotype according to whether the clonotype was present at higher abundance in the sequenced CD4 repertoire or the sequenced CD8 repertoire. TCRdb cleaned the public reads at Q25 with fastp, built clones with MiXCR and kept in-frame beta chains. Each record represents a unique CDR3 protein, reported with the most common genes and DNA among its rows. The V and J calls were not made by the authors but by TCRdb's processing. In this sample the table shows 170,000 or so distinct CDR3 sequences, roughly 6.2% of which occur a single time. The ten largest clones represent roughly 3% of the sample.

Broader findings and caveats from the paper: Because abundant contaminating clonotypes from the bulk population could be contained in FACS-sorted repertoires, computational filtering was required. Compared with the primary T-cell response, the secondary T-cell response was faster but weaker, reaching its peak on day 5 rather than on day 15. A small fraction of clonotypes showed up in both the CD4 and CD8 compartments, probably as a result of convergent recombination. Because the study included only a couple of donors, the extent to which the findings can be generalized is limited. After the booster, most clones that had expanded after primary vaccination were detected again (roughly 95% of CD4 and 70% to 90% of CD8), suggesting broad maintenance of memory.

This clonotype came up many times. What this receptor recognizes is not known. There are no base qualities to consult, and no much larger clone falls within one base. Taken with the paper, the label for treatment or condition translates to: live attenuated yellow fever vaccine strain. A standard Ficoll-Paque protocol was used to isolate PBMCs from peripheral blood. Dynabeads CD4 and CD8 positive selection kits were used to isolate the CD4 and CD8 T-cell fractions. TriZol was used to extract RNA from bulk PBMCs, CD4 and CD8 fractions, and dextramer-positive and dextramer-negative fractions. The V gene is TRBV12-3 or TRBV12-4 and the J gene is TRBJ2-3, and 8 junctional nucleotides match TRBD1. The material was CD4+ T cells sorted from PBMCs, obtained on the day of the first yellow fever vaccination. The clonotype was recovered from a man younger than 30 who received the YFV17D yellow fever vaccine. The CDR3 region: CASSLDRQGSTDTQYF. The base sequence is TGTGCCAGCAGTCTCGATCGACAGGGGAGCACAGATACGCAGTATTTT.